The 18 T cell receptor beta chains reported below all come from one sample, sequenced in a study of neoadjuvant anti-PD-1 for oral cavity cancer. The sample's time point: after neoadjuvant nivolumab, at surgical resection. Repertoires were generated with immunoSEQ multiplex PCR, while TCRdb's copy carries only in-frame clones and drops some. The profile shows around 8,900 clones, 60% to 75% of them singletons. This sample comprised PBMCs, obtained after nivolumab (anti-PD-1) treatment. The receptors shown here come from a person aged 40 to 85 with oral cavity squamous cell carcinoma.

This rearrangement joins TRBV19 to TRBJ1-4; 9 bases are a match to TRBD1. The ends lost 3 bases at V and 4 bases at J; junction bases unmatched: 3. This CDR3 region has 15 residues. CDR1 and CDR2 from the germline V gene are LNHDA and SQIVND (reference sequence). CDR3 in amino acids: CASSMGTGNNEKLFF. The CDR3 bases are TGTGCCAGTAGTATGGGGACAGGGAATAATGAAAAACTGTTTTTT.

V usage is TRBV11-2 and J usage is TRBJ2-1; 8 bases align to TRBD2. V trimming: 5 bases; J trimming: 8 bases; junction bases outside the gene matches: 11. The CDR3 spans 15 residues. In germline, CDR1 is SGHAT, CDR2 FQNNGV. CDR3 sequence (DNA): TGTGCCAGCAGCCCCCGAGCGGGGGCTAGTGATGAGCAGTTCTTC. This translates into CASSPRAGASDEQFF. Filled out from reference TRBV11-2 and TRBJ2-1, the complete variable domain reads EAGVAQSPRYKIIEKRQSVAFWCNPISGHATLYWYQQILGQGPKLLIQFQNNGVVDDSQLPKDRFSAERLKGVDSTLKIQPAKLEDSAVYLCASSPRAGASDEQFFGPGTRLTVL.

This clone was counted only a few times. The chain is built from TRBV6-6 and TRBJ2-7; 10 bases line up with TRBD1. V shed 8 bases, J shed 2 bases, and the junction held 9 bases outside the gene matches. This CDR3 spans 15 amino acids. CDR1 and CDR2 (germline): MNHNY, SVGAGI (reference sequence). Here the CDR3 reads CASGYPGTGAYEQYF. CDR3 coding DNA: TGTGCCAGCGGGTACCCCGGGACAGGGGCCTACGAGCAGTACTTC.

V and J are TRBV6-6 and TRBJ1-1; tentatively, D is TRBD1 (6 bases). The ends were cut back, 2 bases at V and 0 bases at J, with 7 bases in the middle. CDR3 length: 14 amino acids. CDR1 is MNHNY and CDR2 is SVGAGI in the germline V gene (reference sequence). The CDR3 spells CASSYGQLNTEAFF. CDR3 coding DNA: TGTGCCAGCAGTTACGGACAGCTGAACACTGAAGCTTTCTTT.

V and J are TRBV5-6 and TRBJ2-3; 7 bases align to TRBD2. The V gene end was trimmed by 4 bases and the J gene end by 2 bases; junction bases not matched to a gene: 13. The V gene's germline CDR1 is SGHDT and CDR2 YYEEEE. The CDR3 spans 17 residues. CDR3 loop: CASSRPEGGGSTDTQYF. CDR3 DNA: TGTGCCAGCAGCAGGCCCGAGGGCGGGGGATCCACAGATACGCAGTATTTT.

The V and J genes are TRBV6-5 and TRBJ2-5; TRBD1 matches 8 bases. This CDR3 is 15 amino acids long. Germline CDR1 and CDR2: MNHEY and SVGAGI. Germline trimming cut 4 bases from V and 4 bases from J; bases unmatched to any gene: 8. CDR3 protein: CASSSFGQGGETQYF. DNA for the CDR3: TGTGCCAGCAGTTCCTTCGGACAGGGTGGAGAGACCCAGTACTTC.

This clone was observed a handful of times. This chain's CDR3 is CASSPDWSSGGATGELFF. CDR3 nucleotides: TGTGCCAGCAGTCCCGACTGGTCTAGCGGGGGGGCGACCGGGGAGCTGTTTTTT. The chain couples TRBV27 to TRBJ2-2; 12 positions agree with TRBD2. The CDR3 loop spans 18 amino acids. The germline CDR1 and CDR2 sequences are MNHEY and SMNVEV (reference sequence). The V and J ends lost 5 bases and 5 bases, in that order; junction bases with no gene match: 12.

The chain employs TRBV2 and TRBJ2-7, with 7 bases that match TRBD2. Per the germline V gene, CDR1 is SNHLY and CDR2 is FYNNEI. V lost 4 bases to trimming and J lost 2 bases; unmatched junction nucleotides: 5. CDR3 length: 14 residues. The CDR3 loop is CASSGGGNPYEQYF. The DNA of the CDR3 is TGTGCCAGCAGTGGGGGGGGAAACCCCTACGAGCAGTACTTC. The entire variable domain, with the rest obtained from reference TRBV2 and TRBJ2-7, is as follows: EPEVTQTPSHQVTQMGQEVILRCVPISNHLYFYWYRQILGQKVEFLVSFYNNEISEKSEIFDDQFSVERPDGSNFTLKIRSTKLEDSAMYFCASSGGGNPYEQYFGPGTRLTVT.

The count of this clone is one. The chain has TRBV7-9 and TRBJ2-6; D is unclear. The V and J ends lost 3 bases and 4 bases respectively, with 4 bases between them. Looked up from germline, CDR1 is SEHNR and CDR2 is FQNEAQ (reference sequence). This CDR3 region has 13 residues. The CDR3 protein is CASSFRGANVLTF. Written as DNA, the CDR3 is TGTGCCAGCAGCTTTCGGGGGGCCAACGTCCTGACTTTC. Drawing the rest from reference TRBV7-9 and TRBJ2-6, the complete variable domain is DTGVSQNPRHKITKRGQNVTFRCDPISEHNRLYWYRQTLGQGPEFLTYFQNEAQLEKSRLLSDRFSAERPKGSFSTLEIQRTEQGDSAMYLCASSFRGANVLTFGAGSRLTVL.

The chain uses TRBV9 and TRBJ1-1; 9 bases match TRBD1. Germline V gives CDR1 SGDLS, CDR2 YYNGEE. V was clipped by 5 bases and J by 1 base; unmatched bases: 6. The CDR3 loop spans 15 amino acids. The CDR3 DNA follows: TGTGCCAGCAGTGCGACAGGGGGTCCGAACACTGAAGCTTTCTTT. Residues: CASSATGGPNTEAFF.

This clone has more than one count but fewer than ten. The chain carries TRBV9 and TRBJ2-3, with 10 bases fitting TRBD2. The germline CDR1 and CDR2 sequences are SGDLS and YYNGEE. The CDR3 has 15 residues. Trimming took 4 bases from V and 5 from J; bases not matched to a gene: 7. CDR3 bases: TGTGCCAGCAGCCGTAGCGGGGGGTTGAGAGATACGCAGTATTTT. It specifies CASSRSGGLRDTQYF.

The V call is TRBV9, the J call TRBJ2-2; 12 bases match TRBD2. Unmatched junction bases numbered 3, after V lost 0 bases and J lost 3 bases. Germline lookup yields CDR1 SGDLS and CDR2 YYNGEE. CDR3 length equals 17 residues. CDR3 loop: CASSVATSGGYTGELFF. The CDR3 DNA is TGTGCCAGCAGCGTAGCGACTAGCGGGGGATACACCGGGGAGCTGTTTTTT.

The rearrangement links TRBV19 to TRBJ1-4; unclear D gene. The CDR3 runs to 12 residues. Germline CDR1 and CDR2: LNHDA and SQIVND (reference sequence). Deletions cut 4 bases from V and 4 bases from J, with 4 bases between. CDR3 DNA sequence: TGTGCCAGTAGTAGCCTTAATGAAAAACTGTTTTTT. Translating it yields CASSSLNEKLFF.

This clone appeared once. The chain couples TRBV19 to TRBJ2-7, with TRBD2 matching over 8 bases. Germline lookup yields CDR1 LNHDA and CDR2 SQIVND (reference sequence). V shed 5 bases and J 1 base; nucleotides not matched to a gene: 4. The CDR3 has 14 amino acids. CDR3 sequence (DNA): TGTGCCAGTAGTCCGACTAGCGTGTCCTACGAGCAGTACTTC. It encodes CASSPTSVSYEQYF.

The chain employs TRBV5-1 and TRBJ2-3; 11 bases are shared with TRBD1. V shed 4 bases and J 5 bases; nucleotides not matched to a gene: 6. The CDR3 sequence is 15 residues long. Germline CDR1 and CDR2: SGHRS and YFSETQ. In DNA, the CDR3 is TGCGCCAGCAGCCGGGACAGGGGGGAAGGAGATACGCAGTATTTT. Its protein product is CASSRDRGEGDTQYF. Based on the CDR3 plus reference TRBV5-1 and TRBJ2-3, the full variable domain is KAGVTQTPRYLIKTRGQQVTLSCSPISGHRSVSWYQQTPGQGLQFLFEYFSETQRNKGNFPGRFSGRQFSNSRSEMNVSTLELGDSALYLCASSRDRGEGDTQYFGPGTRLTVL.

This clone has just one count. The chain carries TRBV6-1 and TRBJ2-1; D may be TRBD2 (5 bases). Germline CDR1 and CDR2: MNHNS and SASEGT. CDR3 size: 14 residues. The ends were cut back, 7 bases at V and 0 bases at J, with 10 bases in the middle. The CDR3 DNA reads as TGTGCCAGCACGGCAGCGGACTCCTACAATGAGCAGTTCTTC. It translates to CASTAADSYNEQFF.

This rearrangement joins TRBV7-2 to TRBJ2-1; 8 nucleotides align to TRBD1. Per the germline V gene, CDR1 is SGHTA and CDR2 is FQGNSA. V shed 4 bases, J shed 3 bases, and the junction held 2 bases outside the gene matches. The CDR3 spans 14 residues. CDR3 sequence (DNA): TGTGCCAGCAGCTACGGACAGGGCTACAATGAGCAGTTCTTC. This translates into CASSYGQGYNEQFF.

The chain joins TRBV5-4 to TRBJ2-7, with 13 bases identical to TRBD2. This CDR3 is 15 amino acids long. Per germline, CDR1 SGHNT and CDR2 YYREEE (reference sequence). V lost 4 bases, J lost 4 bases, and 5 bases stayed unmatched. The CDR3 spells CASSAGTSGVYEQYF. The CDR3 DNA sequence: TGTGCCAGCAGCGCGGGGACTAGCGGGGTATACGAGCAGTACTTC.